Each of the 25 T cell receptor beta chains below was sequenced from the same sample in a study of blood T cell repertoires in COVID-19. Profiled with immunoSEQ multiplex PCR; TCRdb holds only in-frame clones, not every one. The table includes over 400,000 clones, 88% detected once. The sequenced sample was PBMCs or T cells enriched from blood (not recorded which). These receptors were taken from an older woman who had recovered from COVID-19.

This chain joins TRBV3-1 (or the pseudogene TRBV3-2) and TRBJ1-2; D is unclear. The CDR3 has 13 residues. The V gene's germline CDR1 is LGHDT and CDR2 YNNKEL (reference sequence). The V end was cut by 4 bases, the J end by 4 bases, with 10 bases between. CDR3 nucleotides: TGTGCCAGCAGCCGGGAGGAAGGCTATGGCTACACCTTC. Its protein product is CASSREEGYGYTF.

About this clone itself: A junction end diverges from the germline sequence, so it may reflect a read error. The V call is TRBV7-6, the J call TRBJ2-3, with 9 bases that match TRBD2. The CDR3 loop spans 16 amino acids. CDR1 is SGHVS, CDR2 FNYEAQ, per germline. Here the CDR3 DNA reads TGTGCCAGCAGCGTAGCACCTAGCGGGGCTGCAGATACGCAGTATTTT. Protein: CASSVAPSGAADTQYF.

The chain has TRBV6-5 and TRBJ2-2; a possible D gene is TRBD1 (6 bases). The germline CDR1 and CDR2 sequences are MNHEY and SVGAGI. The CDR3 sequence is 15 residues long. Trimming cost V 4 bases and J 5 bases, with 14 bases left between them. The CDR3 region has the DNA TGTGCCAGCAGTTTTTCCGGGACAATTACCGGGGAGCTGTTTTTT. Protein sequence: CASSFSGTITGELFF.

The rearrangement uses TRBV5-4 and TRBJ1-2; 7 bases are a match to TRBD1. J gave up 7 bases and V 4 bases, and 13 bases lay outside the gene matches. The CDR3 is 15 residues long. Germline-derived CDR1 and CDR2 are SGHNT and YYREEE (reference sequence). CDR3 amino acids: CASSPPQGEIGGYTF. CDR3 DNA: TGTGCCAGCAGCCCCCCCCAGGGGGAAATAGGTGGCTACACCTTC.

The chain has TRBV11-2 and TRBJ2-5; 11 bases fit TRBD1. CDR1 and CDR2 from the germline V gene are SGHAT and FQNNGV. The trim removed 1 base at V and 4 bases at J, leaving 5 bases unmatched. The CDR3 is 16 residues long. CDR3: CASSLARTGGLETQYF. CDR3 nucleotide sequence: TGTGCCAGCAGCTTAGCCCGGACAGGGGGCTTAGAGACCCAGTACTTC.

The chain is built from TRBV14 and TRBJ2-1; 7 bases fit TRBD2. Looked up from germline, CDR1 is SGHDN and CDR2 is FVKESK. CDR3 length: 15 amino acids. J lost 6 bases, V lost 4 bases, and 9 bases had no gene match. CDR3 sequence (DNA): TGTGCCAGCAGCCCATCGGGGGGTTGGGGCAATGAGCAGTTCTTC. It specifies CASSPSGGWGNEQFF.

The genes are TRBV27 and TRBJ2-7; tentatively, D is TRBD1 (6 bases). The V gene's germline CDR1 is MNHEY and CDR2 SMNVEV (reference sequence). This CDR3 is 14 amino acids long. V shed 3 bases and J shed 5 bases, with 14 bases lying between them. In DNA, the CDR3 is TGTGCCAGCAGTTTCCTTCAGGGGTCCAACGAGCAGTACTTC. It translates to CASSFLQGSNEQYF.

The chain combines TRBV19 with TRBJ2-3; 7 bases are shared with TRBD1. Losses at the gene ends were 5 bases for V and 9 bases for J; bases not matched to a gene: 5. The length of the CDR3 is 12 residues. Germline CDR1 reads LNHDA; CDR2 reads SQIVND (reference sequence). The CDR3 nucleotides are TGTGCCAGTAGTCGACAGGGTCGAACGCAGTATTTT. It specifies CASSRQGRTQYF.

The chain uses TRBV5-8 and TRBJ2-1; TRBD2 matches 9 bases. Per the germline V gene, CDR1 is SGHTS and CDR2 is YDEGEE. J gave up 7 bases and V 4 bases, and 9 bases lay outside the gene matches. This CDR3 contains 15 residues. The CDR3 loop is CASSPWRGGDNEQFF. The CDR3 DNA reads as TGTGCCAGCAGCCCCTGGCGGGGGGGTGATAATGAGCAGTTCTTC.

This chain links TRBV4-1 with TRBJ1-5; a weak D match, TRBD1 (5 bases). Germline V gene sequence: CDR1 MGHRA, CDR2 YSYEKL. This CDR3 comprises 18 residues. Trimming took 0 bases from V and 0 from J, leaving 15 bases between them. The CDR3 nucleotides are TGCGCCAGCAGCCAAGATCCCCCGACAGTGTATAGCAATCAGCCCCAGCATTTT. This encodes CASSQDPPTVYSNQPQHF.

The rearrangement joins TRBV27 to TRBJ1-5; D unresolved. From germline, CDR1 is MNHEY and CDR2 SMNVEV (reference sequence). CDR3 length: 14 amino acids. The ends were cut back, 5 bases at V and 4 bases at J, with 12 bases in the middle. CDR3 region: CASSHGFQNQPQHF. The DNA for the CDR3 is TGTGCCAGCAGTCACGGGTTTCAGAATCAGCCCCAGCATTTT.

There are a few counts of this clone. The CDR3 loop reads CASSPRTGWGETQYF. In nucleotides, the CDR3 is TGTGCCAGTAGTCCCCGGACAGGGTGGGGCGAGACCCAGTACTTC. The chain has TRBV19 and TRBJ2-5, with 8 bases identical to TRBD1. CDR1 LNHDA and CDR2 SQIVND come from the germline V gene (reference sequence). Germline trimming cut 5 bases from V and 5 bases from J; bases unmatched to any gene: 10. This CDR3 is built from 15 residues.

The V gene is TRBV6-5, the J gene TRBJ1-3; TRBD1 matches at 7 bases. CDR1 and CDR2 from the germline V gene are MNHEY and SVGAGI. Losses at the gene ends were 0 bases for V and 2 bases for J; bases not matched to a gene: 1. CDR3 length: 15 residues. CDR3 sequence (DNA): TGTGCCAGCAGTTACTCGACAGGGACTGGAAACACCATATATTTT. Encoded protein: CASSYSTGTGNTIYF.

This sequence joins TRBV5-1 and TRBJ1-3; 9 bases align to TRBD1. CDR1 is SGHRS and CDR2 is YFSETQ in the germline V gene. The CDR3 runs 15 residues. The ends lost 3 bases at V and 1 base at J; junction bases unmatched: 2. The CDR3 reads CASSWTGASGNTIYF. The CDR3 coding sequence is TGCGCCAGCAGCTGGACAGGGGCATCTGGAAACACCATATATTTT.

This chain links TRBV5-1 with TRBJ1-1; TRBD1 agrees at 8 bases. The CDR3 extends over 16 amino acids. Germline lookup yields CDR1 SGHRS and CDR2 YFSETQ. V lost 4 bases and J lost 0; bases outside the gene matches: 8. CDR3 protein: CASSRVATGVNTEAFF. The CDR3 DNA follows: TGCGCCAGCAGCAGGGTCGCGACAGGGGTGAACACTGAAGCTTTCTTT. The variable domain in full, with the rest retrieved from reference TRBV5-1 and TRBJ1-1, is KAGVTQTPRYLIKTRGQQVTLSCSPISGHRSVSWYQQTPGQGLQFLFEYFSETQRNKGNFPGRFSGRQFSNSRSEMNVSTLELGDSALYLCASSRVATGVNTEAFFGQGTRLTVV.

This chain uses TRBV12-5 with TRBJ2-1; a possible D gene is TRBD1 (6 bases). The V end was cut by 0 bases, the J end by 3 bases, with 12 bases between. The CDR3 is 16 amino acids. Looked up from germline, CDR1 is LGHNT and CDR2 is FRNRAP. The CDR3 is CASGLVPPGDYNEQFF. For the CDR3, the DNA is TGTGCTAGTGGTTTGGTACCGCCAGGGGACTACAATGAGCAGTTCTTC.

The chain uses TRBV12-3 or TRBV12-4 and TRBJ1-5; the D is unclear. This CDR3 is built from 12 residues. V lost 5 bases and J 5 bases, leaving 7 bases between the germline ends. CDR3 DNA sequence: TGTGCCAGCAGTACGAGGGATCAGCCCCAGCATTTT. Translating gives CASSTRDQPQHF.

This clone was picked up a small number of times. This chain links TRBV27 with TRBJ1-2; 7 bases are shared with TRBD1. The CDR3 has 13 amino acids. V shed 5 bases and J 3 bases; nucleotides not matched to a gene: 3. Germline V CDR1 and CDR2: MNHEY, SMNVEV (reference sequence). The CDR3 loop reads CASSLTGDYGYTF. DNA for the CDR3: TGTGCCAGCAGTCTAACAGGGGACTATGGCTACACCTTC.

V and J are TRBV7-2 and TRBJ2-7, with D maybe TRBD2 (5 bases). CDR3 length: 13 amino acids. Germline CDR1 SGHTA, CDR2 FQGNSA. With 3 bases removed from V and 4 bases from J, the gap between germline ends came to 10 bases. As DNA, the CDR3 is TGTGCCAGCAGCTTTGGTGGGGAGTACGAGCAGTACTTC. Translated, it gives CASSFGGEYEQYF. The variable domain in full, with the rest retrieved from reference TRBV7-2 and TRBJ2-7, is GAGVSQSPSNKVTEKGKDVELRCDPISGHTALYWYRQSLGQGLEFLIYFQGNSAPDKSGLPSDRFSAERTGGSVSTLTIQRTQQEDSAVYLCASSFGGEYEQYFGPGTRLTVT.

V is TRBV28 and J is TRBJ2-3; D is unclear. V was cut by 5 bases and J by 5 bases, with 5 bases left in between. Germline values: CDR1 MDHEN, CDR2 SYDVKM. The CDR3 consists of 11 residues. The CDR3 bases are TGTGCCAGCAGTGAGGAAGATACGCAGTATTTT. Its translation: CASSEEDTQYF.

The V call is TRBV5-5, the J call TRBJ2-4; D not certain. CDR3 length equals 15 residues. Trimming stripped 1 base from V and 0 bases from J, with 8 bases between. Germline CDR1 and CDR2: SGHKS and YYEKEE (reference sequence). The CDR3 region is CASSLYSLAKNIQYF. The CDR3 region has the DNA TGTGCCAGCAGCTTGTATTCTTTAGCCAAAAACATTCAGTACTTC.

This sequence joins TRBV27 and TRBJ2-5, with TRBD2 identical over 8 bases. Germline V gene lookup returns CDR1 MNHEY and CDR2 SMNVEV (reference sequence). The V segment lost 6 bases and the J segment 1 base; nucleotides outside the gene matches: 10. The CDR3 loop spans 16 amino acids. CDR3 protein: CASSLMGLAGQETQYF. The CDR3 DNA follows: TGTGCCAGCAGCCTTATGGGTCTAGCGGGCCAAGAGACCCAGTACTTC.

The gene calls are TRBV21-1 and TRBJ2-7; the D call TRBD2 from the table was never checked on the DNA. TRBV21-1 is a pseudogene locus. This CDR3 contains 12 residues. CDR3 amino acids: CAPWGVAYEQYF. CDR3 bases: TGTGCCCCTTGGGGGGTGGCCTACGAGCAGTACTTC.

This clone was detected only once. CDR3 protein: CASSYSGLAGGFEQFF. The CDR3 DNA follows: TGTGCCAGCAGTTACTCGGGACTAGCGGGGGGGTTTGAGCAGTTCTTC. The chain employs TRBV6-5 and TRBJ2-1, with 16 bases matching TRBD2. The length of the CDR3 is 16 residues. V was pared by 0 bases and J by 9 bases, with 2 bases of the junction left unmatched. CDR1 and CDR2 from the germline V gene are MNHEY and SVGAGI.

A note on this clone: This clone may be a read error of a much larger clone one base away. V is TRBV24-1 and J is TRBJ2-2; TRBD1 matches at 9 bases. The CDR3 runs 14 residues. J lost 4 bases, V lost 7 bases, and 3 bases had no gene match. Germline V CDR1 and CDR2: KGHDR, SFDVKD. CDR3 amino acids: CATSRDRVTGELFF. The DNA for the CDR3 is TGTGCCACCAGCCGGGACAGGGTCACCGGGGAGCTGTTTTTT.